This T cell receptor beta chain is drawn from a study of blood T cell repertoires in COVID-19. Study overall: Material from acute and convalescent COVID-19 was sourced from the United States, Italy and Spain. PBMCs, B-cell-depleted T cells, or T cells provided the cDNA or gDNA that made up the material.

V was shortened by 8 bases and J by 1 base, with 12 bases between the two germline ends. CDR3 size: 13 residues. CDR1 is MDHEN and CDR2 is SYDVKM in the germline V gene. Patients in Seattle were enrolled during active infection, then followed longitudinally. Clones were read by immunoSEQ multiplex PCR, and TCRdb kept only the in-frame ones, dropping some. The data hold some 160,000 clones, with 80% to 90% observed a single time. The receptor comes from a woman aged 80 or over with COVID-19, enrolled during active disease. The sample consisted of peripheral blood. The chain has TRBV28 and TRBJ2-7, with TRBD1 as a possible D gene (6 bases). The CDR3 loop reads CASGLTGSYEQYF. The CDR3 bases are TGTGCCAGCGGTCTGACAGGATCCTACGAGCAGTACTTC.